The sequence of this TCR beta chain was determined in a study of control samples from healthy donors and cancer patients. The protocol was immunoSEQ multiplex PCR, while the TCRdb copy is restricted to in-frame clones and leaves out a portion. The sample includes 21,000 or so clones, roughly 85% of them seen just once. The clonotype was recovered from a man in his fifties or sixties with head and neck cancer. The sequencing sample was made of PBMCs.

The CDR3 coding sequence is TGTGCCAGCAGCTTAGTGGCGGGGGCAGACACTGAAGCTTTCTTT. Translation: CASSLVAGADTEAFF. The rearrangement joins TRBV7-6 to TRBJ1-1, with a possible D match to TRBD1 (6 bases). The germline V and J ends were trimmed by 1 base and 3 bases, with 12 bases remaining between them. Germline V gene data show CDR1 as SGHVS and CDR2 as FNYEAQ. The CDR3 is made up of 15 amino acids.